This T cell receptor beta chain was identified in a study of blood T cell repertoires in COVID-19. Study-wide context: PBMCs, B-cell-depleted T cells, or T cells were the source of the cDNA or gDNA that made up the material.

This clone showed up just once. Authors' data handling: Quantification of nucleated cells was approximated via reference gene primer amplification. Only in-frame clones appear in the TCRdb table, and some are missing; sequencing was by immunoSEQ multiplex PCR. V and J calls and clone size follow that table, whereas D and trimming were derived from the DNA. Of 75,000 to 100,000 clones in the sample, approximately 89% were seen once. The ends were cut back, 7 bases at V and 4 bases at J, with 17 bases in the middle. This CDR3 contains 15 residues. CDR1 is MDHEN, CDR2 SYDVKM, per germline. The sample taken for sequencing was peripheral blood. The receptor was isolated from a human donor in a cohort sampled during active COVID-19. The chain joins TRBV28 to TRBJ1-3; maybe TRBD1 (5 bases). CDR3 sequence reads: CASNPGRVAGNTIYF. The CDR3 nucleotides read TGTGCCAGCAATCCAGGGAGGGTGGCGGGAAACACCATATATTTT.